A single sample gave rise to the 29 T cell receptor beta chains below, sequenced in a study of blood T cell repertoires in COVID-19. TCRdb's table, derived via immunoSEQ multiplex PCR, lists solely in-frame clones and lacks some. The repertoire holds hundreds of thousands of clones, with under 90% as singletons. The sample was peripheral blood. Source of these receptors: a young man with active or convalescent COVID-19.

CDR3 nucleotides: TGTGCCAGCAGTACTAGGGCCCAAAGTGGAAACACCATATATTTT. Its protein product is CASSTRAQSGNTIYF. The chain employs TRBV7-2 and TRBJ1-3; no reliable D call. The V gene lost 6 bases and the J gene lost 3 bases, with 15 bases spanning the gap. In germline, CDR1 is SGHTA, CDR2 FQGNSA. This CDR3 has 15 residues.

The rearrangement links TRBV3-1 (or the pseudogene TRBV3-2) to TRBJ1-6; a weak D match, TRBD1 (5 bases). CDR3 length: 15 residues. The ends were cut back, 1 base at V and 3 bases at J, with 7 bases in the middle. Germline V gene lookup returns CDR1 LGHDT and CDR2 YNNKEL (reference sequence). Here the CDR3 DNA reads TGTGCCAGCAGCCAAGGGGGGGGCTATAATTCACCCCTCCACTTT. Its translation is CASSQGGGYNSPLHF.

The CDR3 reads CASSLIIEQGKNNQPQHF. The CDR3 nucleotides read TGTGCCAGCAGCTTAATAATAGAACAGGGGAAGAACAATCAGCCCCAGCATTTT. The chain is built from TRBV7-4 and TRBJ1-5, with TRBD1 identical over 7 bases. CDR3 size: 18 residues. The J segment lost 3 bases and the V segment lost 2 bases, leaving 13 bases of the junction unmatched. CDR1 and CDR2 (germline): SGHVT, SQSDAQ. The full variable domain, with the rest looked up from reference TRBV7-4 and TRBJ1-5, is GAGVSQSPRYKVAKRGRDVALRCDSISGHVTLYWYRQTLGQGSEVLTYSQSDAQRDKSGRPSGRFSAERPERSVSTLKIQRTEQGDSAVYLCASSLIIEQGKNNQPQHFGDGTRLSIL.

For the CDR3, the DNA is TGCGCCAGCAGTCAGTCCTGGGCCGGTGAAAAACTGTTTTTT. Its translation: CASSQSWAGEKLFF. The V gene is TRBV4-1, the J gene TRBJ1-4; D ambiguous. V gave up 6 bases and J gave up 7 bases, with 15 bases separating them. Germline CDR1 is MGHRA and CDR2 is YSYEKL. The CDR3 runs 14 residues.

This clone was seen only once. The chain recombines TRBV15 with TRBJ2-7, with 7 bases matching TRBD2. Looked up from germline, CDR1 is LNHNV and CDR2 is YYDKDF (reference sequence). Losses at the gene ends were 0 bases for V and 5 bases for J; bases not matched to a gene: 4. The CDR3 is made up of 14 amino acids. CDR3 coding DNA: TGTGCCACCAGCAGAGATCGTGGGGGGGACGAGCAGTACTTC. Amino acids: CATSRDRGGDEQYF. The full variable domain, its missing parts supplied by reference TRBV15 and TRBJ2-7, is DAMVIQNPRYQVTQFGKPVTLSCSQTLNHNVMYWYQQKSSQAPKLLFHYYDKDFNNEADTPDNFQSRRPNTSFCFLDIRSPGLGDTAMYLCATSRDRGGDEQYFGPGTRLTVT.

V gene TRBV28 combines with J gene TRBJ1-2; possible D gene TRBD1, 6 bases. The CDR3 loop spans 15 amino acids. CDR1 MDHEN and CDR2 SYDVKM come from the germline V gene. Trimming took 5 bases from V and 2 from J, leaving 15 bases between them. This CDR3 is CASSPAGGGNYGYTF. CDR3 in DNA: TGTGCCAGCAGTCCCGCCGGCGGGGGCAACTATGGCTACACCTTC.

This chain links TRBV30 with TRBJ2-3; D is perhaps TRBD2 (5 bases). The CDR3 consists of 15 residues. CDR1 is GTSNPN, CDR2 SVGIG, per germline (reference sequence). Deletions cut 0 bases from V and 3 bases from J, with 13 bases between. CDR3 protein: CAWSVSRRVTDTQYF. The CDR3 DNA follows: TGTGCCTGGAGTGTAAGTAGGCGGGTAACAGATACGCAGTATTTT.

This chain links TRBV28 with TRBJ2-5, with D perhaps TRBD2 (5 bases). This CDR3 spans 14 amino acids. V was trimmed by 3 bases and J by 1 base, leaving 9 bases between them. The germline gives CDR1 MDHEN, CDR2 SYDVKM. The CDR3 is CASSFSRGQETQYF. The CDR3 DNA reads TGTGCCAGCAGTTTCTCACGGGGCCAAGAGACCCAGTACTTC.

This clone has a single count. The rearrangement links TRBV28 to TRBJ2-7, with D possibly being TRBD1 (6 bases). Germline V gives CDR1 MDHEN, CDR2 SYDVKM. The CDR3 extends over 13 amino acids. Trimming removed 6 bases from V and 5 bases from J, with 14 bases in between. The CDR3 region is CASRQGGGDEQYF. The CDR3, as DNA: TGTGCCAGCAGACAGGGTGGGGGAGACGAGCAGTACTTC.

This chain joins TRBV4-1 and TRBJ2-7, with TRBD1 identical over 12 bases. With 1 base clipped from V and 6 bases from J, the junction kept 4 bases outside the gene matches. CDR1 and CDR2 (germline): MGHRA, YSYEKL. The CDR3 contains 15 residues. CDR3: CASSQVGTGGSEQYF. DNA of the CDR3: TGCGCCAGCAGCCAAGTCGGGACAGGGGGCTCCGAGCAGTACTTC.

The CDR3, as DNA: TGTGCCAGTAGTATCGTGCGATTTGGGCCAGGCGTCTCGCTACTGTTTTTT. Its translation is CASSIVRFGPGVSLLFF. The rearrangement links TRBV19 to TRBJ1-4; no definite D call. From germline, CDR1 is LNHDA and CDR2 SQIVND (reference sequence). V lost 3 bases and J 13 bases, leaving 27 bases between the germline ends. The CDR3 contains 17 residues.

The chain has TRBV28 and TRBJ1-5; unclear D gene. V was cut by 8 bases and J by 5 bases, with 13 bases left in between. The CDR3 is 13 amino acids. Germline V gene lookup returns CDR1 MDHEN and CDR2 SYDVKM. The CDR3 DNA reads TGTGCCAGCTGTAAACAATTATATCAGCCCCAGCATTTT. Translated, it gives CASCKQLYQPQHF.

The CDR3 nucleotides are TGCGCCAGCCGGGGAGGGGAGAACACCGGGGAGCTGTTTTTT. It yields the protein CASRGGENTGELFF. The chain links TRBV4-1 to TRBJ2-2; 7 nucleotides match TRBD2. V shed 8 bases, J shed 1 base, and the junction held 4 bases outside the gene matches. Germline V gene sequence: CDR1 MGHRA, CDR2 YSYEKL. This CDR3 has 14 amino acids.

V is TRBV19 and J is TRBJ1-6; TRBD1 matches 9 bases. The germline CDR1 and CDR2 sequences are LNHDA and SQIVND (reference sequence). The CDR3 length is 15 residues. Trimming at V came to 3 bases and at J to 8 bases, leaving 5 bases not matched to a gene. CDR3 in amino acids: CASSITGGGYSPLHF. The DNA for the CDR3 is TGTGCCAGTAGTATCACAGGGGGCGGATATTCACCCCTCCACTTT.

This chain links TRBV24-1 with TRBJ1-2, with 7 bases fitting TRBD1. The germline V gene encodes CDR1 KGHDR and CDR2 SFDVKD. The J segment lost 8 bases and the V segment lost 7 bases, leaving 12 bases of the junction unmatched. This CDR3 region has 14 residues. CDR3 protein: CATRSEGGRPGYTF. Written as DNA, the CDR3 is TGTGCCACCAGGTCCGAAGGGGGCAGGCCCGGCTACACCTTC.

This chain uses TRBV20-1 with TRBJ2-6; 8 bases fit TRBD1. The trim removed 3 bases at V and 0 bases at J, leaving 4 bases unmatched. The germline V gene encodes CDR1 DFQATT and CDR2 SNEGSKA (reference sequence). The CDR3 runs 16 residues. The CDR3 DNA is TGCAGTGCTAGTGGGGACAGGTCCTCTGGGGCCAACGTCCTGACTTTC. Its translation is CSASGDRSSGANVLTF.

The DNA for the CDR3 is TGTGCCAGCAGCCAGGGACAGTACAATGAGCAGTTCTTC. Translation gives CASSQGQYNEQFF. The genes are TRBV11-2 and TRBJ2-1; 7 positions agree with TRBD1. Germline V gene sequence: CDR1 SGHAT, CDR2 FQNNGV. This CDR3 is 13 amino acids long. J was trimmed by 4 bases and V by 5 bases; bases with no gene match: 2.

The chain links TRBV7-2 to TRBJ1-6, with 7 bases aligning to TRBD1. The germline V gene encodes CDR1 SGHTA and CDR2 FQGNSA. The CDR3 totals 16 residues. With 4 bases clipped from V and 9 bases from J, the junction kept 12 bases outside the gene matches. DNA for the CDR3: TGTGCCAGCAGCTCACAGGGGATCGGACTTGGTTCACCCCTCCACTTT. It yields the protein CASSSQGIGLGSPLHF.

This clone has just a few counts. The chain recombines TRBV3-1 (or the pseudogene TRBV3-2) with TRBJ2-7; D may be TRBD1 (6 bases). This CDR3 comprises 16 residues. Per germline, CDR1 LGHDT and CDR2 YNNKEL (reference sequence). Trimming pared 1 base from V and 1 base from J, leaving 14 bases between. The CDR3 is CASSQGDTPFSYEQYF. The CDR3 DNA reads TGTGCCAGCAGCCAAGGGGACACTCCATTTTCCTACGAGCAGTACTTC.

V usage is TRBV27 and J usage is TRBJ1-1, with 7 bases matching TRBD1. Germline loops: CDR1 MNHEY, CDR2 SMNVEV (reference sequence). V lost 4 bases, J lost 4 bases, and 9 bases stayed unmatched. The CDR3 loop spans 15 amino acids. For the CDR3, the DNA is TGTGCCAGCAGTTCCCGACAGGGTAGAATCACTGAAGCTTTCTTT. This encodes CASSSRQGRITEAFF.

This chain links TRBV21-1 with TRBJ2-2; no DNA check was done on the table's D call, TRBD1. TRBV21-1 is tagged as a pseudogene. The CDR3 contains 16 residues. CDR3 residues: CASSKDLQANTGELFF. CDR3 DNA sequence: TGTGCCAGCAGCAAAGATTTACAGGCGAACACCGGGGAGCTGTTTTTT.

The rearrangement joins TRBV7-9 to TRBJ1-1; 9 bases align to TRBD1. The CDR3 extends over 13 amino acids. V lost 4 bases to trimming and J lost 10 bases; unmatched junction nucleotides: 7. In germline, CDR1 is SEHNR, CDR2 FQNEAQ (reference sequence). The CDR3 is CASSYNRGRGAFF. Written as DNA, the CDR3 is TGTGCCAGCAGCTACAACAGGGGGCGAGGAGCTTTCTTT.

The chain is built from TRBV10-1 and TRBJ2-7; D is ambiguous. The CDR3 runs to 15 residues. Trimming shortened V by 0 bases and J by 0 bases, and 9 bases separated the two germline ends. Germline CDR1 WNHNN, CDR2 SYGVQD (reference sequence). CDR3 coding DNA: TGCGCCAGCAGTGAGTCTCGCGGCCTCTCCTACGAGCAGTACTTC. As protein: CASSESRGLSYEQYF.

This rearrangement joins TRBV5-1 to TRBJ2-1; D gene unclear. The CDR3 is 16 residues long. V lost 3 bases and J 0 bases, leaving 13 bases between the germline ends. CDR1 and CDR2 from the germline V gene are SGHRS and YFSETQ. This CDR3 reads CASSWMTASSYNEQFF. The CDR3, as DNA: TGCGCCAGCAGCTGGATGACTGCCAGCTCCTACAATGAGCAGTTCTTC.

CDR3 nucleotide sequence: TGTGCCGCTACAGGGGGCGCGGGGGGTCGTAACACTGAAGCTTTCTTT. This gives the protein CAATGGAGGRNTEAFF. The chain carries TRBV30 and TRBJ1-1; TRBD1 aligns across 9 bases. The trim removed 8 bases at V and 2 bases at J, leaving 15 bases unmatched. Germline loops: CDR1 GTSNPN, CDR2 SVGIG (reference sequence). The CDR3 is 16 amino acids. Full variable domain (remainder filled in from reference TRBV30 and TRBJ1-1): SQTIHQWPATLVQPVGSPLSLECTVEGTSNPNLYWYRQAAGRGLQLLFYSVGIGQISSEVPQNLSASRPQDRQFILSSKKLLLSDSGFYLCAATGGAGGRNTEAFFGQGTRLTVV.

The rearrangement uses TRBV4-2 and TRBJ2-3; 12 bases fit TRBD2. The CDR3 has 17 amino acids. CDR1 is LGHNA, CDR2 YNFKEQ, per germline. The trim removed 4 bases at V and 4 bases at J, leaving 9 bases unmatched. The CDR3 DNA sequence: TGTGCCAGCAGCCCCCCTCGGACTAGCGGGAAAGCAGATACGCAGTATTTT. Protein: CASSPPRTSGKADTQYF.

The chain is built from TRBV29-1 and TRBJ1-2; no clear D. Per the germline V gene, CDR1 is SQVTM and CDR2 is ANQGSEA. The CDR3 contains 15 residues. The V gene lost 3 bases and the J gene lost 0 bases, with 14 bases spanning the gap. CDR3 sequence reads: CSVEGQRDTNYGYTF. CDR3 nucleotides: TGCAGCGTTGAGGGTCAACGAGACACTAACTATGGCTACACCTTC.

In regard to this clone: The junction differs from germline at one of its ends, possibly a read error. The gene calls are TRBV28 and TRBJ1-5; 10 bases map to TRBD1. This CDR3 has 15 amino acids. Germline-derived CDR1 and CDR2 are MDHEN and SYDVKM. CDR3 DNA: TGTGCCAGCAGTTTTCGACAGGGGGCTCGGCAGCTCCAGCATTTT. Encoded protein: CASSFRQGARQLQHF.

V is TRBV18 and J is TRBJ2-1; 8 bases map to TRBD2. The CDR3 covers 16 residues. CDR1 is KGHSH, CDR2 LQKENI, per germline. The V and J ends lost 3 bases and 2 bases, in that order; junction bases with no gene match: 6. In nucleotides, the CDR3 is TGTGCCAGCTCACCTCTAGGGGGACTAGCCTACAATGAGCAGTTCTTC. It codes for CASSPLGGLAYNEQFF.